This T cell receptor (beta chain) was identified in a study of T cell repertoires in cytomegalovirus infection. Findings of the study overall: The cumulative frequency of public TCR beta families identified carriers of CMV plus the relevant HLA.

This clonotype was detected only a few times. The antigen is unknown. One entry per CDR3 protein, called by TCRdb with MiXCR from the reads. The sample contains a few hundred thousand distinct CDR3 sequences, roughly 29% of which appear only once. This CDR3 spans 12 amino acids. Trimming left V 7 bases short and J 5 bases short, with 12 bases between. CDR1 is LGHNT and CDR2 is FRNRAP in the germline V gene. The chain combines TRBV12-5 with TRBJ2-7; D is possibly TRBD2 (5 bases). The receptor was isolated from a human donor in good health (CMV status not recorded). Some clones in this sample may be carry-over from other donors' samples. Sequencing was done on a sample of PBMCs. CDR3 sequence (DNA): TGTGCTAGTGCGCGTGGGCGGGACGAGCAGTACGTC. The encoded protein is CASARGRDEQYV.